These 2 T cell receptor beta chains were sequenced from one sample in a study of regulatory T cells in long-lasting Graves disease. Assembly of TCR beta libraries relied on iRepertoire HTBI primers together with Arm-PCR of CDR3 regions. A single record per CDR3 protein comes from TCRdb applying MiXCR to the multiplex PCR reads. This sample has 420,000 or so distinct CDR3 sequences; about a sixth occur once, and the top ten carry less than 30%. Indicated time point: newly diagnosed GD, antithyroid drugs for less than 3 months. PBMCs provided the RNA from which the TCR library was made. This sample also belongs to another study, concerning T cells in Graves' hyperthyroidism and ophthalmopathy.

The sample was peripheral blood mononuclear cells (PBMCs), taken at new diagnosis, from a patient treated with antithyroid drugs. These receptor sequences come from a woman aged 18-29 years with Graves disease.

This clonotype was seen repeatedly, ten times or more. The chain uses TRBV18 and TRBJ2-3; 7 nucleotides agree with TRBD2. Trimming took 3 bases from V and 5 from J; bases not matched to a gene: 2. Germline CDR1 and CDR2: KGHSH and LQKENI. This CDR3 region has 13 residues. The CDR3 loop is CASSPAGEDTQYF. The CDR3 nucleotides are TGTGCCAGCTCACCGGCGGGGGAAGATACGCAGTATTTT.

This clonotype came up many times. J is TRBJ1-1 and V is TRBV6-5; TRBD1 might be the D (5 bases). The germline CDR1 and CDR2 sequences are MNHEY and SVGAGI. The germline V and J ends were trimmed by 2 bases and 3 bases, with 16 bases remaining between them. This CDR3 has 16 residues. In DNA form, the CDR3 reads TGTGCCAGCAGTTACCCCCTGGCAGGGTTGGACACTGAAGCTTTCTTT. Encoded protein: CASSYPLAGLDTEAFF.